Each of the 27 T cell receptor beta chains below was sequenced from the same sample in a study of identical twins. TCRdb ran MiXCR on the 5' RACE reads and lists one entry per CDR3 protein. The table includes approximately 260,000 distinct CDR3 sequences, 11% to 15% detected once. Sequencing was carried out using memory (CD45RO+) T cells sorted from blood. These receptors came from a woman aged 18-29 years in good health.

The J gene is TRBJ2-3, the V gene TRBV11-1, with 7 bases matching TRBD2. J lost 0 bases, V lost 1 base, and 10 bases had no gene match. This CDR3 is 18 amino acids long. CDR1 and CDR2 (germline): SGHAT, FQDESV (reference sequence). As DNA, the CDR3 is TGTGCCAGCAGCTTAGGTTTGGCGGGAGTTTCGAGCACAGATACGCAGTATTTT. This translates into CASSLGLAGVSSTDTQYF.

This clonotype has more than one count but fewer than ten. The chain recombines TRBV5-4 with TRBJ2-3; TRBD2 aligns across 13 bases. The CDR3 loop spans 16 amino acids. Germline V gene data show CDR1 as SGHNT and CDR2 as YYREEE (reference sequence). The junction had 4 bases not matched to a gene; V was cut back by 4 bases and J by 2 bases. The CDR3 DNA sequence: TGTGCCAGCAGCCGAGGACTAGCGGGGGTCACAGATACGCAGTATTTT. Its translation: CASSRGLAGVTDTQYF.

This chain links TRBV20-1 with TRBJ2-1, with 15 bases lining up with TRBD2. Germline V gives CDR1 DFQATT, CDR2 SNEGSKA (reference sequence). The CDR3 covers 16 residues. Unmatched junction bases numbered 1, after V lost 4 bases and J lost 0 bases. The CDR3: CSAMGLAGGSYNEQFF. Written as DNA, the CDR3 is TGCAGTGCTATGGGACTAGCGGGGGGCTCCTACAATGAGCAGTTCTTC.

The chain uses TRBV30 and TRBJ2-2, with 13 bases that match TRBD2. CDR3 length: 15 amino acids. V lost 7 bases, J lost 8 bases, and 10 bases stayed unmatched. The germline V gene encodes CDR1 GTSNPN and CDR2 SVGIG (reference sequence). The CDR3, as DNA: TGTGCCTCGAAGGCGGGACTAGCGGGAATTGGGGAGCTGTTTTTT. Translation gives CASKAGLAGIGELFF.

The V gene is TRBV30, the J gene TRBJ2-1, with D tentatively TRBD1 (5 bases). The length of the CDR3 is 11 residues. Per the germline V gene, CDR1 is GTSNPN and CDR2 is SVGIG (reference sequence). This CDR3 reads CARTSYNEQFF. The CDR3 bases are TGTGCACGGACATCGTACAATGAGCAGTTCTTC.

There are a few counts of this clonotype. The chain's CDR3 is CAISERGRSSGNTIYF. The DNA of the CDR3 is TGTGCCATCAGTGAGAGGGGAAGAAGCTCTGGAAACACCATATATTTT. V is TRBV10-3 and J is TRBJ1-3; TRBD1 is a possible D gene (5 bases). Trimming left V 2 bases short and J 0 bases short, with 11 bases between. This CDR3 comprises 16 residues. CDR1 and CDR2 from the germline V gene are ENHRY and SYGVKD.

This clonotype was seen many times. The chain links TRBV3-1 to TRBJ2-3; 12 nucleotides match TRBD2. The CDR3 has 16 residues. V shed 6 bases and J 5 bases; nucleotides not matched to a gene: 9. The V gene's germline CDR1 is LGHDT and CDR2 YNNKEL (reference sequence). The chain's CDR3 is CASSPLAGGGGDTQYF. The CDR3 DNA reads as TGTGCCAGCAGTCCACTAGCGGGGGGAGGTGGAGATACGCAGTATTTT.

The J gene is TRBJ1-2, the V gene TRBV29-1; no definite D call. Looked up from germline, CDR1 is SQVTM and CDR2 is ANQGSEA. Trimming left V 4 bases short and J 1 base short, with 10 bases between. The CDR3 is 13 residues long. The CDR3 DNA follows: TGCAGCGTTGTTGCAGACTTTAACTATGGCTACACCTTC. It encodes CSVVADFNYGYTF.

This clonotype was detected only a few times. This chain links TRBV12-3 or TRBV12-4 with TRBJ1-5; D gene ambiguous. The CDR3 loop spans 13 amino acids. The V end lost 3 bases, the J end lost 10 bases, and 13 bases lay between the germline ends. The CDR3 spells CASSFGSFYPQHF. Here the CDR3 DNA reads TGTGCCAGCAGTTTTGGCAGCTTCTACCCCCAGCATTTT.

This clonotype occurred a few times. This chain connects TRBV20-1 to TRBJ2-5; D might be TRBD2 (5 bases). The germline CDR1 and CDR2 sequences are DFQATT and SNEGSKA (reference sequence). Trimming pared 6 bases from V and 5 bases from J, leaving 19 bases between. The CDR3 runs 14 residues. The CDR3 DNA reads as TGCAGTGCCCTAGTGGTCTCGCGGGTGGAGACCCAGTACTTC. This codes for CSALVVSRVETQYF.

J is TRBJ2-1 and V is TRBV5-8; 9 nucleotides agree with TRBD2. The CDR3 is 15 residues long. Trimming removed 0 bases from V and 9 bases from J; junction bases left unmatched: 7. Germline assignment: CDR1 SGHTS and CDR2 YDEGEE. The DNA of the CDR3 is TGTGCCAGCAGCTTGGTTTTAGCGGGAGCAGGTGAGCAGTTCTTC. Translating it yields CASSLVLAGAGEQFF.

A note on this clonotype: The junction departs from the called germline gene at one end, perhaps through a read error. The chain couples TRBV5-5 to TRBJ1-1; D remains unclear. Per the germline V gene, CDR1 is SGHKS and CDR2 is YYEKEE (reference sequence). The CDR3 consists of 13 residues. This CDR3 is CASHSDVNSEAFF. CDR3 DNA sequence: TGTGCCAGCCACAGCGATGTGAACTCTGAAGCTTTCTTT.

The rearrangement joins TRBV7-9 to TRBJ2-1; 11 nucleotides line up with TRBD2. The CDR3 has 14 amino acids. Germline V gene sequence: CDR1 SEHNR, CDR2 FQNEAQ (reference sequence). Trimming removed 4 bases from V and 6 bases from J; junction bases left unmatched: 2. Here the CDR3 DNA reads TGTGCCAGCAGCTGGACTAGCGGGCCCAATGAGCAGTTCTTC. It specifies CASSWTSGPNEQFF.

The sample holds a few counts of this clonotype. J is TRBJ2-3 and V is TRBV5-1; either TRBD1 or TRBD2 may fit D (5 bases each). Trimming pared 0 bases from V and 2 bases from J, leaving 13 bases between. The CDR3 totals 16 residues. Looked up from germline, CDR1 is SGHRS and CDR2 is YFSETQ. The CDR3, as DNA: TGCGCCAGCAGCTTGGCATCTGGGGGTACCACAGATACGCAGTATTTT. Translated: CASSLASGGTTDTQYF.

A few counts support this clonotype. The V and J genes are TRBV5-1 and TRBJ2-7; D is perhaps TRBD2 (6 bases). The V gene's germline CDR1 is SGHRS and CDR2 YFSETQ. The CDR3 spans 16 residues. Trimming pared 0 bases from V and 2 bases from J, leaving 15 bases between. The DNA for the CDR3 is TGCGCCAGCAGCTTGGTAGTGACTAGTCTTACCTACGAGCAGTACTTC. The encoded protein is CASSLVVTSLTYEQYF.

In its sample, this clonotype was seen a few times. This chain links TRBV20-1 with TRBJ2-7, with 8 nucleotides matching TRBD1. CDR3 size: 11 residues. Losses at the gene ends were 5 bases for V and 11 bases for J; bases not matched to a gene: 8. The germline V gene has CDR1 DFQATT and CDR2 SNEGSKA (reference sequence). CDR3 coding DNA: TGCAGTGCTCCGGACAGGGTTGTAGAGTACTTC. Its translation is CSAPDRVVEYF.

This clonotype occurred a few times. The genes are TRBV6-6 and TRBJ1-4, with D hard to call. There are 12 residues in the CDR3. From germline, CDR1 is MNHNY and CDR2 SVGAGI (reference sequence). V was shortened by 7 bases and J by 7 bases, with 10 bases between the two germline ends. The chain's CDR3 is CASTSSGEKLFF. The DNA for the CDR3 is TGTGCCAGCACCTCCTCCGGTGAAAAACTGTTTTTT.

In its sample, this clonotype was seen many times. The CDR3 DNA reads as TGTGCCAGCTCACCTCTCACTTCTAGCGGGGGCCGGGAGCAGTTCTTC. This gives the protein CASSPLTSSGGREQFF. V is TRBV18 and J is TRBJ2-1, with 10 bases fitting TRBD2. The CDR3 is 16 residues long. Germline loops: CDR1 KGHSH, CDR2 LQKENI. With V trimmed by 3 bases and J by 10 bases, 12 bases remained unmatched.

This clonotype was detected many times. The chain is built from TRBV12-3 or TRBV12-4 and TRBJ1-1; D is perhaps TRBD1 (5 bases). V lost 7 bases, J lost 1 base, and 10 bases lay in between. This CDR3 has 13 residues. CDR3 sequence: CASTHGQNTEAFF. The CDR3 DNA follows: TGTGCCAGCACCCACGGACAGAACACTGAAGCTTTCTTT.

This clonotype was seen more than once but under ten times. Here the CDR3 reads CSASSLAGIDEQYF. CDR3 sequence (DNA): TGCAGTGCTAGTTCGCTAGCGGGAATTGACGAGCAGTACTTC. The chain is built from TRBV20-1 and TRBJ2-7; 9 bases match TRBD2. The CDR3 spans 14 residues. The junction had 8 bases not matched to a gene; V was cut back by 3 bases and J by 5 bases. The germline CDR1 and CDR2 sequences are DFQATT and SNEGSKA (reference sequence).

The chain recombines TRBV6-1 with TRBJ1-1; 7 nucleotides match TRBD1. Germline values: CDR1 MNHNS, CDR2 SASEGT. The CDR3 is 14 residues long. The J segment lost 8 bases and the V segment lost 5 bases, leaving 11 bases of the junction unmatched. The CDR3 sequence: CASSLTGNQGEAFF. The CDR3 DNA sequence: TGTGCCAGCAGTCTGACAGGGAACCAAGGAGAAGCTTTCTTT.

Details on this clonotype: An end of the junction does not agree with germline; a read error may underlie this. The CDR3 loop reads CASSPRSPGLAKETQYF. In nucleotides, the CDR3 is TGTGCTAGCAGCCCCCGCTCTCCGGGACTAGCGAAAGAGACCCAGTACTTC. The chain combines TRBV7-7 with TRBJ2-5; TRBD2 aligns across 10 bases. CDR1 is SSHAT and CDR2 is FNYEAQ in the germline V gene (reference sequence). CDR3 length: 17 amino acids.

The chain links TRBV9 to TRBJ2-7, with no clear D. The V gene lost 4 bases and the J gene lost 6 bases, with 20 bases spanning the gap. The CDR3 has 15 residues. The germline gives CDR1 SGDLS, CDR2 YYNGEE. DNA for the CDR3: TGTGCCAGCAGCCCGACCCGAGAAACCCCGGTCGAGCAGTACTTC. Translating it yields CASSPTRETPVEQYF.

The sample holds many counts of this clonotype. The CDR3 DNA sequence: TGTGCCAGCAGCGTAGCAGGGTACAATGAGCAGTTCTTC. This codes for CASSVAGYNEQFF. The chain joins TRBV9 to TRBJ2-1, with D tentatively TRBD1 (5 bases). V lost 0 bases and J 4 bases, leaving 5 bases between the germline ends. The germline V gene encodes CDR1 SGDLS and CDR2 YYNGEE. This CDR3 spans 13 amino acids.

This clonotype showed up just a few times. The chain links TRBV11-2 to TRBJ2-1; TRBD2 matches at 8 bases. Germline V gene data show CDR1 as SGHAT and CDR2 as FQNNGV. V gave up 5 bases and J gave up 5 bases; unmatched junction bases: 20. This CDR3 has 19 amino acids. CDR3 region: CASSNKRSGRVFFHNEQFF. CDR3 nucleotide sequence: TGTGCCAGCAGCAATAAGCGGAGCGGGAGAGTATTTTTCCACAATGAGCAGTTCTTC.

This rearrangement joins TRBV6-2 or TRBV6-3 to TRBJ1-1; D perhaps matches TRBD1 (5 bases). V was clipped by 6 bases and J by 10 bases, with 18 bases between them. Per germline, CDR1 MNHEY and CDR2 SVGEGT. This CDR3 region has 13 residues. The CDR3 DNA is TGTGCCAGCAGCTTTCGGGACTTTCTAGGAGCTTTCTTT. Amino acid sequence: CASSFRDFLGAFF.

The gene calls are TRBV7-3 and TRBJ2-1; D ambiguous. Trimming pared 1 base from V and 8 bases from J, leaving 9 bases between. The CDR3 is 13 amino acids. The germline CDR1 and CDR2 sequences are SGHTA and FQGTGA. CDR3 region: CASSLRYGDEQFF. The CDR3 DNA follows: TGTGCCAGCAGCTTAAGATATGGGGATGAGCAGTTCTTC.